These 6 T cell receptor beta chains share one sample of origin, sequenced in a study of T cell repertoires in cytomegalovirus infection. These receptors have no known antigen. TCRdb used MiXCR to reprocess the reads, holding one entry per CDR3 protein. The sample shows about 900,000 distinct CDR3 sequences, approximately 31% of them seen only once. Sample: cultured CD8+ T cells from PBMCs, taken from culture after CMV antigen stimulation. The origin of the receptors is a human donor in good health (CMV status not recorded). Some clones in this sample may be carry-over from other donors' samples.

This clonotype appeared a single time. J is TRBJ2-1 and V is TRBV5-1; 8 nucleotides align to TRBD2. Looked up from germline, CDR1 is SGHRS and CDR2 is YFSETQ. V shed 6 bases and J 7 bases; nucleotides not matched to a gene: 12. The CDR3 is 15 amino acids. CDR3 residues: CASNTGGAGGNEQFF. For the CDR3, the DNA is TGCGCCAGCAACACCGGGGGGGCCGGAGGTAATGAGCAGTTCTTC.

CDR3 DNA sequence: TGTGCCAGCAGCGTAGGAGCTAGAATGAGCAATGAGCAGTTCTTC. Protein product: CASSVGARMSNEQFF. The rearrangement joins TRBV9 to TRBJ2-1; D is undetermined. The length of the CDR3 is 15 residues. Trimming left V 0 bases short and J 6 bases short, with 13 bases between. Germline V gene sequence: CDR1 SGDLS, CDR2 YYNGEE.

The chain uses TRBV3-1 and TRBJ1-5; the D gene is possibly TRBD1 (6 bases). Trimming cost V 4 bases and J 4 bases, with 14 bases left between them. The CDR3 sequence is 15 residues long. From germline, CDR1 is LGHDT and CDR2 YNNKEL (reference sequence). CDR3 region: CASSPHGGANQPQHF. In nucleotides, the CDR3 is TGTGCCAGCAGCCCCCATGGGGGGGCTAATCAGCCCCAGCATTTT.

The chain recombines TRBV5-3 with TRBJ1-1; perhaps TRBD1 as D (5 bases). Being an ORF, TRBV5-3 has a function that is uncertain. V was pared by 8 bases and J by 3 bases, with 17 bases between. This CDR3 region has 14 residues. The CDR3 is CASRRGGADTEAFF. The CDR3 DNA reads TGTGCCAGCAGAAGGGGAGGGGCGGACACTGAAGCTTTCTTT.

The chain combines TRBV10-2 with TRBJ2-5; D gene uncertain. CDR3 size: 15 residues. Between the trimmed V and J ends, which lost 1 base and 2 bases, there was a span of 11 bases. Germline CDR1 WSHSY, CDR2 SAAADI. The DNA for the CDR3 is TGCGCCAGCAGTGAGTTAGGCAGGAGACAAGAGACCCAGTACTTC. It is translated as CASSELGRRQETQYF.

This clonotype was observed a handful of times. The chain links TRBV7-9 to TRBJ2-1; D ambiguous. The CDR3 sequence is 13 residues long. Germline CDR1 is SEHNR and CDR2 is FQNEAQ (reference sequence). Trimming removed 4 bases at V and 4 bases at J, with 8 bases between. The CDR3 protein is CASSYDNYNEQFF. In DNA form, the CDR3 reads TGTGCCAGCAGCTACGACAATTACAATGAGCAGTTCTTC.